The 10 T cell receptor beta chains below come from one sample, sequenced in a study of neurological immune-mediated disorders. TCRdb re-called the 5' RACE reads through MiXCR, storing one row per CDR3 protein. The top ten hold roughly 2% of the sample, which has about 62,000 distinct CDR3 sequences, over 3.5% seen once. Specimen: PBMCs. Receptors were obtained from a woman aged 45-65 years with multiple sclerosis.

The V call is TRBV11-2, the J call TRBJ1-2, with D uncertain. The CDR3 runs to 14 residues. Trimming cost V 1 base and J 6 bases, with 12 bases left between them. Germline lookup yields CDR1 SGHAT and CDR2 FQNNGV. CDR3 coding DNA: TGTGCCAGCAGCTTAGGATCTAATAGGGATGGCTACACCTTC. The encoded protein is CASSLGSNRDGYTF.

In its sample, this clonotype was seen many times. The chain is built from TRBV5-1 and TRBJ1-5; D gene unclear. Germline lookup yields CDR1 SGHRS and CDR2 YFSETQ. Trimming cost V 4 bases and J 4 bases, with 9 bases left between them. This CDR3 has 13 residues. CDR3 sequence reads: CASSVTLNQPQHF. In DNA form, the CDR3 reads TGCGCCAGCAGCGTAACCCTGAATCAGCCCCAGCATTTT.

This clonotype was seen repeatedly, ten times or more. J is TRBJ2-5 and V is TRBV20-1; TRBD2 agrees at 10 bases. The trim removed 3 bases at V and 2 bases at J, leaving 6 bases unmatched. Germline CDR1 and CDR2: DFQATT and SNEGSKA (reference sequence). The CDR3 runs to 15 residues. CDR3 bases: TGCAGTGCTAGGAAAGGGACTAGCGTTCAAGAGACCCAGTACTTC. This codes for CSARKGTSVQETQYF.

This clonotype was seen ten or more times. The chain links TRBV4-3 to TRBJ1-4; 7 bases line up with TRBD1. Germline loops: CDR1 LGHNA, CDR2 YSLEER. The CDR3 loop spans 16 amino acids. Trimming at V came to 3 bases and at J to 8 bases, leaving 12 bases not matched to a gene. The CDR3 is CASSHHRRGRGEKLFF. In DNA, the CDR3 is TGCGCCAGCAGCCACCACCGGAGGGGGCGTGGGGAAAAACTGTTTTTT.

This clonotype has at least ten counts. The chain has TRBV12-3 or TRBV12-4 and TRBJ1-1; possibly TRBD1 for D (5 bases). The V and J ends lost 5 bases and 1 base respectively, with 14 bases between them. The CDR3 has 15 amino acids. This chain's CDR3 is CASSQTASQNTEAFF. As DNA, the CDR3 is TGTGCCAGCAGTCAGACAGCTAGCCAGAACACTGAAGCTTTCTTT.

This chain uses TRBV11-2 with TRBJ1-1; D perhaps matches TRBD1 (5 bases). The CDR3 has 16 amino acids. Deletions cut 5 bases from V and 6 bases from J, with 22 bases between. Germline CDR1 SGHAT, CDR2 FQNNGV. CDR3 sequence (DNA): TGTGCCAGCAGCGCCTTTTCCTCAAAGGGGAGGGCTGAAGCTTTCTTT. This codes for CASSAFSSKGRAEAFF.

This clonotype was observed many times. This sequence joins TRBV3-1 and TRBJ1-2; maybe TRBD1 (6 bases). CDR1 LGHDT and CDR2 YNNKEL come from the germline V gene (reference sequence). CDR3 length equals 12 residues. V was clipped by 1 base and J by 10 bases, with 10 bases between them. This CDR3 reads CASSQGNRDYTF. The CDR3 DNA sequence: TGTGCCAGCAGCCAAGGCAACAGGGACTACACCTTC.

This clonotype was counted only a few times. Here the CDR3 DNA reads TGTGCCAGCTCACCACCGTCACAGGGGGCCGCGGCCAAAAACATTCAGTACTTC. Encoded protein: CASSPPSQGAAAKNIQYF. The rearrangement uses TRBV18 and TRBJ2-4; 9 positions agree with TRBD1. The germline V gene encodes CDR1 KGHSH and CDR2 LQKENI. The CDR3 has 18 amino acids. With 0 bases clipped from V and 1 base from J, the junction kept 7 bases outside the gene matches.

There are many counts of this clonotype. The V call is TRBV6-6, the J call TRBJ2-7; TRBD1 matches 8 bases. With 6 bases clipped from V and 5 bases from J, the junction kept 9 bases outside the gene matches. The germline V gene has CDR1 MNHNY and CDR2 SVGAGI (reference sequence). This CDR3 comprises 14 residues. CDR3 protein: CASRLGQGSHEQYF. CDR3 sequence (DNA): TGTGCCAGCAGGCTCGGACAGGGTTCTCACGAGCAGTACTTC.

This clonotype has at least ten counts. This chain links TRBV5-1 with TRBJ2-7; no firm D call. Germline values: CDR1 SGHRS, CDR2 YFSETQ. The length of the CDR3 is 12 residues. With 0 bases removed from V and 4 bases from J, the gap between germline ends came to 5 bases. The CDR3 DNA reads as TGCGCCAGCAGCTTGGGGGAATACGAGCAGTACTTC. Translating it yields CASSLGEYEQYF.